This T cell receptor beta chain was profiled in a study of OX40 agonist ivuxolimab in advanced cancers. TCRdb's copy holds only in-frame clones and misses some; the assay was immunoSEQ multiplex PCR. The repertoire holds roughly 46,000 clones, with approximately 80% as singletons. Points on this clone: Its antigen is as yet unknown.

Study-wide results and limits: Fewer expanded clones were found on average in CD4+ than in CD8+ T cells.

Germline V gene sequence: CDR1 SGHTS, CDR2 YDEGEE. The CDR3 contains 16 residues. The ends were cut back, 7 bases at V and 0 bases at J, with 17 bases in the middle. The sample consisted of CD4+ or CD8+ T cells sorted from blood, taken in a trial of the OX40 agonist ivuxolimab. This chain links TRBV5-8 with TRBJ1-5; D gene ambiguous. The receptor comes from an adult with an advanced solid tumor such as melanoma, head and neck, liver or kidney cancer. The CDR3: CASSLWSRDSNQPQHF. CDR3 DNA sequence: TGTGCCAGCTCCCTTTGGAGCAGAGATAGCAATCAGCCCCAGCATTTT.